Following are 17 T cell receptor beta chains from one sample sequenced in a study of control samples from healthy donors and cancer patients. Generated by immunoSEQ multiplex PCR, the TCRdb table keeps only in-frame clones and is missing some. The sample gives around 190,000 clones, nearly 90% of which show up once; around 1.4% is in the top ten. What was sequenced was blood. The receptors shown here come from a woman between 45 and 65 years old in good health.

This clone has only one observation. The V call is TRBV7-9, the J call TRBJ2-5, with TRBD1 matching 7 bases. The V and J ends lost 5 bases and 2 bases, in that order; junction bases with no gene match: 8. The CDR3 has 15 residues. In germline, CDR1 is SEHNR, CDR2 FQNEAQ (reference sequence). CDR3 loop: CASSHPGTVQETQYF. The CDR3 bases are TGTGCCAGCAGCCACCCCGGGACAGTACAAGAGACCCAGTACTTC.

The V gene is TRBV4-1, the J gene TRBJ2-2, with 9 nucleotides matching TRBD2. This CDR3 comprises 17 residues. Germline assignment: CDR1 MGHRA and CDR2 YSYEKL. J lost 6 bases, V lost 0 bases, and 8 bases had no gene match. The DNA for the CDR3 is TGCGCCAGCAGCCAAGAAGCTAGCGGGAAACTATCCGGGGAGCTGTTTTTT. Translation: CASSQEASGKLSGELFF.

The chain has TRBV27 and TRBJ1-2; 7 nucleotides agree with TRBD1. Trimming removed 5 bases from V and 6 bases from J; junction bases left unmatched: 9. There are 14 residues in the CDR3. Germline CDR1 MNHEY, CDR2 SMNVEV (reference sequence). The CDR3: CASSTGRGQDGYTF. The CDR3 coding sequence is TGTGCCAGCAGTACGGGGAGGGGGCAGGATGGCTACACCTTC.

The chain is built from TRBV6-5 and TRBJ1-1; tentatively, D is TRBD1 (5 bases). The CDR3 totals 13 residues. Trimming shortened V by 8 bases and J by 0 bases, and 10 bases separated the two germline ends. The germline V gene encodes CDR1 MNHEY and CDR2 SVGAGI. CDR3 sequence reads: CASVGVMNTEAFF. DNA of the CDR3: TGTGCCAGCGTAGGGGTAATGAACACTGAAGCTTTCTTT.

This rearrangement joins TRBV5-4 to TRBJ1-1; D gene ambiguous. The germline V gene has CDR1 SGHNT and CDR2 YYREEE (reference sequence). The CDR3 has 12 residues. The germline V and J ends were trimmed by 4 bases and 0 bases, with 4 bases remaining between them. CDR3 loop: CASSRMNTEAFF. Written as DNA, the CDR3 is TGTGCCAGCAGCCGGATGAACACTGAAGCTTTCTTT.

This CDR3 reads CASSAGSNQPQHF. The DNA for the CDR3 is TGTGCCAGCAGTGCAGGGAGTAATCAGCCCCAGCATTTT. This rearrangement joins TRBV2 to TRBJ1-5, with D possibly matching TRBD1 (5 bases). CDR1 and CDR2 (germline): SNHLY, FYNNEI. V was pared by 4 bases and J by 4 bases, with 8 bases between. This CDR3 has 13 residues.

The CDR3 protein is CASSLSPGRIEAFF. CDR3 DNA sequence: TGTGCCAGCAGTTTGTCCCCTGGACGCATAGAAGCTTTCTTT. V gene TRBV27 combines with J gene TRBJ1-1; no definite D call. In germline, CDR1 is MNHEY, CDR2 SMNVEV (reference sequence). This CDR3 comprises 14 residues. V was shortened by 3 bases and J by 8 bases, with 16 bases between the two germline ends.

The CDR3 DNA follows: TGTGCCAGCAGCAGCCCGGGACAGGGTGTCTACGAGCAGTACTTC. This encodes CASSSPGQGVYEQYF. The chain links TRBV6-5 to TRBJ2-7; 9 bases match TRBD1. This CDR3 is built from 15 residues. V shed 6 bases, J shed 3 bases, and the junction held 9 bases outside the gene matches. Germline V gene sequence: CDR1 MNHEY, CDR2 SVGAGI.

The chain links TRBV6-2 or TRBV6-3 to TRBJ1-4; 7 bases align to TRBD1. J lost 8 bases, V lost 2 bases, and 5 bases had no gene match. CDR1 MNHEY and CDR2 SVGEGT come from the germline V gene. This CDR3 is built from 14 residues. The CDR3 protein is CASSYQTGQEKLFF. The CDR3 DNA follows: TGTGCCAGCAGTTACCAGACGGGACAGGAAAAACTGTTTTTT.

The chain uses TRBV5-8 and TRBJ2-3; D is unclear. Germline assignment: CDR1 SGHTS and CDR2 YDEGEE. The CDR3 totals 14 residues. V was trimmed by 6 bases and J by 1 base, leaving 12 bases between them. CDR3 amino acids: CASIFDPGTDTQYF. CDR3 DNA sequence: TGTGCCAGCATTTTCGACCCAGGCACAGATACGCAGTATTTT.

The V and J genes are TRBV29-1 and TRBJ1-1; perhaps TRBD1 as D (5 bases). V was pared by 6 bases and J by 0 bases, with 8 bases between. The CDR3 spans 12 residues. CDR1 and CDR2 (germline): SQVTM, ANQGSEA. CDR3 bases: TGCAGCGTCCGGGGGATGAACACTGAAGCTTTCTTT. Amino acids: CSVRGMNTEAFF.

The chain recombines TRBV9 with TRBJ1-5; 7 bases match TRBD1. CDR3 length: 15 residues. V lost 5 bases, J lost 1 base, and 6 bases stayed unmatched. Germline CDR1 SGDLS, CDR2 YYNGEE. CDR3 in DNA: TGTGCCAGCAGTCGACAGGGTGGAAGCAATCAGCCCCAGCATTTT. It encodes CASSRQGGSNQPQHF.

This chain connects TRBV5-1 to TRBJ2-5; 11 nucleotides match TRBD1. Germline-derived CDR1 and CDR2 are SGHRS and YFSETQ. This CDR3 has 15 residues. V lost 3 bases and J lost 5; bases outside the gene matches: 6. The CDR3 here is CASSSGQGAGETQYF. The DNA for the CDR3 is TGCGCCAGCAGCTCTGGACAGGGGGCGGGTGAGACCCAGTACTTC.

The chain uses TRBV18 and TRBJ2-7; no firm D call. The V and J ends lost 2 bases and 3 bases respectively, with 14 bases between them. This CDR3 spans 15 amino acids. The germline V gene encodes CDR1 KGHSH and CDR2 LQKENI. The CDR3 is CASSPRRSNNYEQYF. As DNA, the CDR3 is TGTGCCAGCTCACCAAGGCGGTCCAATAACTACGAGCAGTACTTC.

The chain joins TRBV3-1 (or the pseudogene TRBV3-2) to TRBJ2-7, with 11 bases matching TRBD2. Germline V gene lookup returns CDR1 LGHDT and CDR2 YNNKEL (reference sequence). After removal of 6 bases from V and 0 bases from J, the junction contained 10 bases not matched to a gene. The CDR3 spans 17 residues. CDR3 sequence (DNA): TGTGCCAGCAGACGGGCTAGCGGGGGGATGAGCTCCTACGAGCAGTACTTC. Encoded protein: CASRRASGGMSSYEQYF.

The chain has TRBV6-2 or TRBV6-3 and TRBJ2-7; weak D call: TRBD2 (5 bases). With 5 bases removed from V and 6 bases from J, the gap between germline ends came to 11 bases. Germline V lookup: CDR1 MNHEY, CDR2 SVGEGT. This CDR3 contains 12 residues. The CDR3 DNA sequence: TGTGCCAGCAGTAATACTAGAGGCGAGCAGTACTTC. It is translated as CASSNTRGEQYF.

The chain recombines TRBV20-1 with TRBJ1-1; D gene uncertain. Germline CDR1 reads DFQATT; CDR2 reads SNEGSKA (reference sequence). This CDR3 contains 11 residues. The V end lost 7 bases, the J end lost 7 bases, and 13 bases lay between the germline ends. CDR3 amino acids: CSGPAQIEAFF. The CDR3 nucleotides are TGCAGTGGCCCCGCCCAGATTGAAGCTTTCTTT.